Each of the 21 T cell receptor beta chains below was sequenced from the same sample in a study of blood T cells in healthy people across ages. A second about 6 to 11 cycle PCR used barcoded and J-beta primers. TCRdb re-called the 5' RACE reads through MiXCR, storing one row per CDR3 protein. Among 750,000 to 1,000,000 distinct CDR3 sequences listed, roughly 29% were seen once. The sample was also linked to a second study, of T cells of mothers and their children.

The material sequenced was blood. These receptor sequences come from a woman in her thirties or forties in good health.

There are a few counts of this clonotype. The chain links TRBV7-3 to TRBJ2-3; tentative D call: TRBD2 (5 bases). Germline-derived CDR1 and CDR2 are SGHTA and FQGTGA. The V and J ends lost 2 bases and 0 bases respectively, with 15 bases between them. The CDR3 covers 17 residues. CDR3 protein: CASSLGDGLVSTDTQYF. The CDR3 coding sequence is TGTGCCAGCAGCTTAGGAGACGGACTGGTTAGCACAGATACGCAGTATTTT.

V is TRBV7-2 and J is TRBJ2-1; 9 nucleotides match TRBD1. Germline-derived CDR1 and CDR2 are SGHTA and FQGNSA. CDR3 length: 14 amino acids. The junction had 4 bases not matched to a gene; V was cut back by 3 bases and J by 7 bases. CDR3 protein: CASSLEQGANEQFF. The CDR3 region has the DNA TGTGCCAGCAGCTTGGAACAGGGGGCGAATGAGCAGTTCTTC.

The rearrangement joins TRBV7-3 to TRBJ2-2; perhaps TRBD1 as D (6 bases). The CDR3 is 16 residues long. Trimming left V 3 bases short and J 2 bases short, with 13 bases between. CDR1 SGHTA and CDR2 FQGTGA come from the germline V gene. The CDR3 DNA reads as TGTGCCAGCAGCTTGGGCGGACAGAGAAACACCGGGGAGCTGTTTTTT. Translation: CASSLGGQRNTGELFF.

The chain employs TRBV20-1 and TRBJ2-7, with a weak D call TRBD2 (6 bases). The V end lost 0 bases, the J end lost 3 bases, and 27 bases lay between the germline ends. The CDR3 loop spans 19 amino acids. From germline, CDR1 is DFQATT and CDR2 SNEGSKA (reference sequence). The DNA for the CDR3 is TGCAGTGCTAGAGATCTCGGAGAAACGTCACCGGGACTCTACTACGAGCAGTACTTC. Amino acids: CSARDLGETSPGLYYEQYF.

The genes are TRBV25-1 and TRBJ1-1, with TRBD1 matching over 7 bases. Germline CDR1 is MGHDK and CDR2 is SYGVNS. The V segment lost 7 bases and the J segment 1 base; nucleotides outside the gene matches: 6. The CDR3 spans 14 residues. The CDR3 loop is CASTLTGWNTEAFF. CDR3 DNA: TGTGCCAGCACCCTGACAGGGTGGAACACTGAAGCTTTCTTT.

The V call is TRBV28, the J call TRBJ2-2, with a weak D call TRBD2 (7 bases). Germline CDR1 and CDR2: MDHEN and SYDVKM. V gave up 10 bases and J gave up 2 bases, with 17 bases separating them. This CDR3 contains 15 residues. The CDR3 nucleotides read TGTGCCACTCGAATGGGGGGGCCCAACACCGGGGAGCTGTTTTTT. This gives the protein CATRMGGPNTGELFF. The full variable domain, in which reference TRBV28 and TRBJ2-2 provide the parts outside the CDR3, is DVKVTQSSRYLVKRTGEKVFLECVQDMDHENMFWYRQDPGLGLRLIYFSYDVKMKEKGDIPEGYSVSREKKERFSLILESASTNQTSMYLCATRMGGPNTGELFFGEGSRLTVL.

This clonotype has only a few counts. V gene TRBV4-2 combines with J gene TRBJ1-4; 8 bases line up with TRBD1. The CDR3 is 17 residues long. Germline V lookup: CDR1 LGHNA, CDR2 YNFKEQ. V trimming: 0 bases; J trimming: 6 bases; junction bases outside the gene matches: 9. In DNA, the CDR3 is TGTGCCAGCAGCCAAGACCCGTTGACAGGGGTGGATGAAAAACTGTTTTTT. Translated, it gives CASSQDPLTGVDEKLFF.

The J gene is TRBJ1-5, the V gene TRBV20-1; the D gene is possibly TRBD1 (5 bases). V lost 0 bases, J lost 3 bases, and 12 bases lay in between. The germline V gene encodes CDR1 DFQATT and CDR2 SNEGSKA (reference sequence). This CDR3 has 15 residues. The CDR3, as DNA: TGCAGTGCTAGAGATCCGAGAGGGGACAATCAGCCCCAGCATTTT. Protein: CSARDPRGDNQPQHF.

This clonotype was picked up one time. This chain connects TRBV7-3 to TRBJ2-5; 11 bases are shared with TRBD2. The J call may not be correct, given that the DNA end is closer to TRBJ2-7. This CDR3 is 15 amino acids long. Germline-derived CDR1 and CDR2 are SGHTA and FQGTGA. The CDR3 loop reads CASSLTLAGGNEQYF. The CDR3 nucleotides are TGTGCCAGCAGCTTAACCCTAGCGGGGGGCAACGAGCAGTACTTC.

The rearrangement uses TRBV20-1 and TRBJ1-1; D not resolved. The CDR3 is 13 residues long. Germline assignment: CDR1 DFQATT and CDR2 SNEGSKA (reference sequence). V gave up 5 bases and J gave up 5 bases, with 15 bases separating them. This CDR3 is CSALTFARTEAFF. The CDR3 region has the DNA TGCAGTGCTCTGACATTCGCGAGGACTGAAGCTTTCTTT.

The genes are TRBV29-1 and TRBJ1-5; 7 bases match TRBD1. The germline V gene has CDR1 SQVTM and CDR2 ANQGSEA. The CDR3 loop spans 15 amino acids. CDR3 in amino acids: CGIVLTGVHGQPQHF. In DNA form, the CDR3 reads TGCGGCATTGTTTTAACAGGGGTTCATGGTCAGCCCCAGCATTTT. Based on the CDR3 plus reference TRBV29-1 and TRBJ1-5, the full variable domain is SAVISQKPSRDICQRGTSLTIQCQVDSQVTMMFWYRQQPGQSLTLIATANQGSEATYESGFVIDKFPISRPNLTFSTLTVSNMSPEDSSIYLCGIVLTGVHGQPQHFGDGTRLSIL.

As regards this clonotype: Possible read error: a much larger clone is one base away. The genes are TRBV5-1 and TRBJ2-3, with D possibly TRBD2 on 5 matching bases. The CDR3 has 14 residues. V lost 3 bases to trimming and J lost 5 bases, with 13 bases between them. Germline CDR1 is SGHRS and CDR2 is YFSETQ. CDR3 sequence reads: CASSWTVAGDTQYF. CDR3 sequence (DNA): TGCGCCAGCAGCTGGACGGTTGCGGGAGATACGCAGTATTTT.

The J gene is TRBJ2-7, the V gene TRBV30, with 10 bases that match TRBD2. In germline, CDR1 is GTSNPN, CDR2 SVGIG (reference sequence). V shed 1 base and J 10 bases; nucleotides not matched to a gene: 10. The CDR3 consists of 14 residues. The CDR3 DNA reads TGTGCCTGGAGTGGAGGAAATCTAGCGGGGGAACAGTACTTC. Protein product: CAWSGGNLAGEQYF.

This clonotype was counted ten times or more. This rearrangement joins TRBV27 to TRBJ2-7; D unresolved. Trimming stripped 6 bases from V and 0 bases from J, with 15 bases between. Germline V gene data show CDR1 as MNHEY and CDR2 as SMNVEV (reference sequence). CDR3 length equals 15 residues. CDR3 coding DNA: TGTGCCAGCAGCCCTTTGACCGCGTCCTCCTACGAGCAGTACTTC. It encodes CASSPLTASSYEQYF.

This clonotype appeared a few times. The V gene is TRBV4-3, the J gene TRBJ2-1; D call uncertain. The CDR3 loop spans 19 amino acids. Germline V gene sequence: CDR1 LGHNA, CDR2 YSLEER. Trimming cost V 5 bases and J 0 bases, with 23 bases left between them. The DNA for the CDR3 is TGCGCCAGCAGCGAAATACGAGTTAATTGGGATAGCTCCTACAATGAGCAGTTCTTC. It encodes CASSEIRVNWDSSYNEQFF.

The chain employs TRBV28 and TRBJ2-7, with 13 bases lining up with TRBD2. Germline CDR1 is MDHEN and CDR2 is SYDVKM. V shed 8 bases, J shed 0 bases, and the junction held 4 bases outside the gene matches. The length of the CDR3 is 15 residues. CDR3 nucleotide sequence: TGTGCCAGCGGGACTAGCGGGAAAAGCTCCTACGAGCAGTACTTC. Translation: CASGTSGKSSYEQYF.

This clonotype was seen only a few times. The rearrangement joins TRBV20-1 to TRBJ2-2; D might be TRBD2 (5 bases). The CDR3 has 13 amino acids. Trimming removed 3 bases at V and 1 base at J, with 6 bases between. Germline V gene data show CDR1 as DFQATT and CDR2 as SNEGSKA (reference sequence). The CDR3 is CSASEGNTGELFF. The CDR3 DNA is TGCAGTGCTAGCGAGGGGAACACCGGGGAGCTGTTTTTT.

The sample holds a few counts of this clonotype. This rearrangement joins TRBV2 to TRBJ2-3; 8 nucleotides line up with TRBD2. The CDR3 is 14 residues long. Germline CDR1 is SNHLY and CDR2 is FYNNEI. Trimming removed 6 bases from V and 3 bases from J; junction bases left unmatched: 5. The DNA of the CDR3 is TGTGCCAGCAGCGTGATAGCGGGGACAGATACGCAGTATTTT. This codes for CASSVIAGTDTQYF. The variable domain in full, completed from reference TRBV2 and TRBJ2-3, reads EPEVTQTPSHQVTQMGQEVILRCVPISNHLYFYWYRQILGQKVEFLVSFYNNEISEKSEIFDDQFSVERPDGSNFTLKIRSTKLEDSAMYFCASSVIAGTDTQYFGPGTRLTVL.

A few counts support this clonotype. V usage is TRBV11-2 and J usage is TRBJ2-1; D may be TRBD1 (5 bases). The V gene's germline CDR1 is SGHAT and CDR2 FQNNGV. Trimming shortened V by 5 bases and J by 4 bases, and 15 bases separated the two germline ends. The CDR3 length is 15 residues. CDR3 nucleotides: TGTGCCAGCAGCCGTCCAGGGTCTGGGTACAATGAGCAGTTCTTC. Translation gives CASSRPGSGYNEQFF.

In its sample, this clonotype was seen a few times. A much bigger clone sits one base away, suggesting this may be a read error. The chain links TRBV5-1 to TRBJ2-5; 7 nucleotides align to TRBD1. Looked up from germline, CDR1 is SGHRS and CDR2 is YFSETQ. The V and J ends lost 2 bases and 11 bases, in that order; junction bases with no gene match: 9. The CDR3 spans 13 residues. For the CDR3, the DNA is TGCGCCAGCAGCTTTGACAGGGTAAATGAGCAGTACTTC. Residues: CASSFDRVNEQYF.

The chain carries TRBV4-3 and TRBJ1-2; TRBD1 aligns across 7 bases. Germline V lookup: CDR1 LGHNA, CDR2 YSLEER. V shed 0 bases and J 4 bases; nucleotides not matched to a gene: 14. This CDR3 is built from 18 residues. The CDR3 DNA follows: TGCGCCAGCAGCCAAGATATAGGCGGGACAGCAAACTCCTATGGCTACACCTTC. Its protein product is CASSQDIGGTANSYGYTF.